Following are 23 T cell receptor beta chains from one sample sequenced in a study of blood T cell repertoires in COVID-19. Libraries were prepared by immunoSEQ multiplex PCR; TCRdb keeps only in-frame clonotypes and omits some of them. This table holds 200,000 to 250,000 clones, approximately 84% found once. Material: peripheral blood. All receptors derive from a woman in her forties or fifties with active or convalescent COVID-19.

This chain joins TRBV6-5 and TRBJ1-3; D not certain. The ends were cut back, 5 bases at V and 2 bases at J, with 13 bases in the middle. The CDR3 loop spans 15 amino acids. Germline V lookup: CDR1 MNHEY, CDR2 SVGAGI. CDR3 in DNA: TGTGCCAGCAGTACTACCTTACGGCCTGGAAACACCATATATTTT. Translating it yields CASSTTLRPGNTIYF.

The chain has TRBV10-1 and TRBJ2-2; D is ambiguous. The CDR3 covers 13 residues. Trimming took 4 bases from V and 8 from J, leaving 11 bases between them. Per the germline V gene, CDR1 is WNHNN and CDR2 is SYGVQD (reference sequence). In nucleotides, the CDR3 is TGCGCCAGCAGTGCCCCTTTTGAGGGGGAGCTGTTTTTT. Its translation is CASSAPFEGELFF.

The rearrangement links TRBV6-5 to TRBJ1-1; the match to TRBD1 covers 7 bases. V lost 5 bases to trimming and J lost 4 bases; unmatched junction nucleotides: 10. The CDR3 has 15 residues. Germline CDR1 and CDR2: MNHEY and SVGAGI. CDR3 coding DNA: TGTGCCAGCAGTCTTGAGGGACAGATGGGCACTGAAGCTTTCTTT. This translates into CASSLEGQMGTEAFF.

Written as DNA, the CDR3 is TGTGCCAGCAGTCCCCCCGGGCGGGGGGAGACCCAGTACTTC. This sequence encodes CASSPPGRGETQYF. J is TRBJ2-5 and V is TRBV6-5, with TRBD2 identical over 7 bases. The CDR3 is made up of 14 amino acids. Looked up from germline, CDR1 is MNHEY and CDR2 is SVGAGI. V lost 5 bases, J lost 5 bases, and 8 bases stayed unmatched.

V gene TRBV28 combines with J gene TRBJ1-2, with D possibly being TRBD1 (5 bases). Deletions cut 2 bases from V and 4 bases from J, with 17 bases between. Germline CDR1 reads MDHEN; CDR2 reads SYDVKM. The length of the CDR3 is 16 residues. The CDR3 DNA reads TGTGCCAGCAGTTTAGGGGGACGGGGGTCGACCTATGGCTACACCTTC. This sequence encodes CASSLGGRGSTYGYTF.

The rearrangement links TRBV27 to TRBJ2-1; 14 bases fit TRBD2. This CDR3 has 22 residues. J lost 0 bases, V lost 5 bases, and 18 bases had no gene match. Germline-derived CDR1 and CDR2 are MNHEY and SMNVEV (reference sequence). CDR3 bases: TGTGCCAGCAGTCCCCGTCGGACTAGCGGGGGGCTACTCCCGAGCTCCTACAATGAGCAGTTCTTC. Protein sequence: CASSPRRTSGGLLPSSYNEQFF.

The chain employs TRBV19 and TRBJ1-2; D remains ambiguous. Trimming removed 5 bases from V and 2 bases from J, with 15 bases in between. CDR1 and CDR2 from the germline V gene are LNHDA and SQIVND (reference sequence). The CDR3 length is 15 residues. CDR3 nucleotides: TGTGCCAGTAGTCCGCCCCGGAGGGCAAACTATGGCTACACCTTC. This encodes CASSPPRRANYGYTF.

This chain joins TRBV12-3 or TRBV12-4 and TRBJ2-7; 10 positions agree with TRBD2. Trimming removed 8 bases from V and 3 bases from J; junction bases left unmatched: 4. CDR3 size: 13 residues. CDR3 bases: TGTGCCAGCGGGACTAGCGTATACTACGAGCAGTACTTC. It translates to CASGTSVYYEQYF.

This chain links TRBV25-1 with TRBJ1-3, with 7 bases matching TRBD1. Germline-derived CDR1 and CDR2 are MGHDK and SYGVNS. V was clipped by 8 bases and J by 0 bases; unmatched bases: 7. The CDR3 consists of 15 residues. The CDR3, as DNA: TGTGCCAGCTCAGGACAGGCGTTCTCTGGAAACACCATATATTTT. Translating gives CASSGQAFSGNTIYF.

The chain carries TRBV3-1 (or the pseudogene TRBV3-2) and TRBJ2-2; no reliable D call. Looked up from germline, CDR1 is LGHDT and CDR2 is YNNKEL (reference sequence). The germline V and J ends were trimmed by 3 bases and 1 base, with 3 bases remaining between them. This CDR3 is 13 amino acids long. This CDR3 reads CASSHQNTGELFF. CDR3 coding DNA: TGTGCCAGCAGCCACCAGAACACCGGGGAGCTGTTTTTT.

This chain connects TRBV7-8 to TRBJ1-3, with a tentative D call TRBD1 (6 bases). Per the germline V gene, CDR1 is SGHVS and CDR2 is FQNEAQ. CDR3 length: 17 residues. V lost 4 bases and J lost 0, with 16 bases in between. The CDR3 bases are TGTGCCAGCAGCTCCCAGACAGGCCATGTCTCTGGAAACACCATATATTTT. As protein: CASSSQTGHVSGNTIYF.

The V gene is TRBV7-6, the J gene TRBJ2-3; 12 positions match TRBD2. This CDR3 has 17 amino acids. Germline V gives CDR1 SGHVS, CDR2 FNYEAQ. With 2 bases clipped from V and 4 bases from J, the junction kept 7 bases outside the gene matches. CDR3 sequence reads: CASSLKQTSGSADTQYF. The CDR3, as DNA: TGTGCCAGCAGCTTAAAACAGACTAGCGGGAGCGCAGATACGCAGTATTTT.

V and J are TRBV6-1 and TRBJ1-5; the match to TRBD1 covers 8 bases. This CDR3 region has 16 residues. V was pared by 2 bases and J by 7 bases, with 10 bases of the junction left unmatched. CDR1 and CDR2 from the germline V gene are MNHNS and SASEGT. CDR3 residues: CASSEIETGAGQPQHF. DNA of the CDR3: TGTGCCAGCAGTGAAATCGAGACAGGGGCTGGACAGCCCCAGCATTTT.

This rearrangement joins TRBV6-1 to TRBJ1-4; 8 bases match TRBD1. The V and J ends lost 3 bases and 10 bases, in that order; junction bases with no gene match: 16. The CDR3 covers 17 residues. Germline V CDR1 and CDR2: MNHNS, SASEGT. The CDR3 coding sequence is TGTGCCAGCAGTGATACCGAGATTTGGACAGGGAGTGGAAAACTGTTTTTT. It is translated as CASSDTEIWTGSGKLFF.

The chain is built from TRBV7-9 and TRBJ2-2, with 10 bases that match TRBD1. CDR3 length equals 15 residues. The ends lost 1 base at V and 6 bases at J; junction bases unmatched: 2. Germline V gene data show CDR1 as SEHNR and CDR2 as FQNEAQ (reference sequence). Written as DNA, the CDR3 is TGTGCCAGCAGCTTAGGGGGACAGGGGCCCGGGGAGCTGTTTTTT. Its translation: CASSLGGQGPGELFF.

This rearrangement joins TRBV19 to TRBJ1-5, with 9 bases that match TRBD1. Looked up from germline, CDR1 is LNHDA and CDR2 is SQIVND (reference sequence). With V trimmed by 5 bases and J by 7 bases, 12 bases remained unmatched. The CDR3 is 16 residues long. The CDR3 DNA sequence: TGTGCCAGTAGTGCTCCGGGACAGGGTTTCAGACAGCCCCAGCATTTT. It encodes CASSAPGQGFRQPQHF.

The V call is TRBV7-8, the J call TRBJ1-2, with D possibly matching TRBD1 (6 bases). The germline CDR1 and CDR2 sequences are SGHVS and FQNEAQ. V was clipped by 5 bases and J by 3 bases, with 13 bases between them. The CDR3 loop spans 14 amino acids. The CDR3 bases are TGTGCCAGCAGCATGACAGGTTGGGACTATGGCTACACCTTC. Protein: CASSMTGWDYGYTF.

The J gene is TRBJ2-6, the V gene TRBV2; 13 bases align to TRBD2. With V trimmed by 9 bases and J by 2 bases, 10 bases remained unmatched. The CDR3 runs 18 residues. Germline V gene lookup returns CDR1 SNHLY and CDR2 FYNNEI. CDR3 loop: CASSPGLAGATGANVLTF. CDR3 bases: TGTGCCAGTTCTCCAGGACTAGCGGGGGCTACTGGGGCCAACGTCCTGACTTTC.

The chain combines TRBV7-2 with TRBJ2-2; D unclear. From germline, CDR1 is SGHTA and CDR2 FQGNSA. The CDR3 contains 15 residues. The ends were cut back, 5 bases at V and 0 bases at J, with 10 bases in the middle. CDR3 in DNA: TGTGCCAGCAGCCCGTCGGTTACGAACACCGGGGAGCTGTTTTTT. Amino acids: CASSPSVTNTGELFF.

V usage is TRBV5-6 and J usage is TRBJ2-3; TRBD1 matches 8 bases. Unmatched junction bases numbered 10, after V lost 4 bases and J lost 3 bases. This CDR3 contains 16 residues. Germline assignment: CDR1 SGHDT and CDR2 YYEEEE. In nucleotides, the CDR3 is TGTGCCAGCAGCCCGAATGGACAGGGACGGACAGATACGCAGTATTTT. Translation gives CASSPNGQGRTDTQYF.

CDR3 DNA: TGTGCCAGCAGCTTGAGGCAGGGGGATAATTCACCCCTCCACTTT. Amino acids: CASSLRQGDNSPLHF. The chain carries TRBV5-4 and TRBJ1-6, with 7 bases that match TRBD1. Germline-derived CDR1 and CDR2 are SGHNT and YYREEE (reference sequence). Trimming cost V 1 base and J 5 bases; bases outside gene matches: 3. The CDR3 has 15 residues.

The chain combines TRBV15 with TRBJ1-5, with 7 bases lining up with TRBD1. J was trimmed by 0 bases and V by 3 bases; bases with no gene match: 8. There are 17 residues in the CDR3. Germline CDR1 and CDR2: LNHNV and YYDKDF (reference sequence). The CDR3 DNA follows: TGTGCCACCAGCAGTGATGGACAGGTCCTTAGCAATCAGCCCCAGCATTTT. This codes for CATSSDGQVLSNQPQHF.

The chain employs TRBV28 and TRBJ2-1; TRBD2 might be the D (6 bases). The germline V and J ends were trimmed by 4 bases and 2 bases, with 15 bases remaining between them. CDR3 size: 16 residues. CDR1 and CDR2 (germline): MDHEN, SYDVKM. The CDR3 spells CASSSVAAGAYNEQFF. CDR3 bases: TGTGCCAGCAGTTCAGTAGCGGCCGGAGCCTACAATGAGCAGTTCTTC.